These 20 T cell receptor beta chains came from one sample sequenced in a study of shared clonotypes between healthy human individuals. Sequencing was performed with immunoSEQ multiplex PCR; in TCRdb, only in-frame clones are kept and a portion is missing. Of a few million clones listed, 93% were seen once; the top ten hold 0.35% to 0.5%. Material: naive CD4+ T cells from PBMCs. Subset here: CD45RA+ positively selected. All receptors derive from a man younger than 35 in good health. Some clones in this sample may be carry-over from other donors' samples.

The chain is built from TRBV7-9 and TRBJ2-3; TRBD1 matches 11 bases. With V trimmed by 2 bases and J by 4 bases, 8 bases remained unmatched. The germline CDR1 and CDR2 sequences are SEHNR and FQNEAQ (reference sequence). This CDR3 region has 17 residues. The CDR3 is CASSLMSRGQGADTQYF. The CDR3 DNA follows: TGTGCCAGCAGCTTAATGTCGCGGGGACAGGGGGCAGATACGCAGTATTTT.

Turning to this clone: The germline gene is not matched at one end of the junction; a read error may be the cause. V is TRBV23-1 and J is TRBJ2-3; D is uncertain. TRBV23-1 is reported as an ORF; its role is uncertain. The CDR3 extends over 9 amino acids. CDR3 in amino acids: CASKDTQYF. The CDR3 nucleotides are TGCGCCAGCAAAGATACGCAGTATTTT.

The V gene is TRBV6-5, the J gene TRBJ2-7, with D maybe TRBD1 (5 bases). This CDR3 is built from 15 residues. Trimming left V 0 bases short and J 3 bases short, with 12 bases between. Germline CDR1 is MNHEY and CDR2 is SVGAGI. CDR3 region: CASSYSRGSRYEQYF. The CDR3 nucleotides are TGTGCCAGCAGTTACTCTAGGGGATCTCGCTACGAGCAGTACTTC.

V is TRBV7-2 and J is TRBJ2-1; no reliable D call. Germline V gives CDR1 SGHTA, CDR2 FQGNSA. The CDR3 runs 12 residues. V was cut by 5 bases and J by 6 bases, with 8 bases left in between. The CDR3 reads CASSRRVNEQFF. CDR3 coding DNA: TGTGCCAGCAGCCGCCGGGTCAATGAGCAGTTCTTC.

A word on this clone: Other DNA sequences within the sample encode an identical CDR3. This rearrangement joins TRBV6-1 to TRBJ2-5; D may be TRBD2 (6 bases). Germline-derived CDR1 and CDR2 are MNHNS and SASEGT. The CDR3 runs to 13 residues. Trimming pared 4 bases from V and 1 base from J, leaving 7 bases between. The CDR3, as DNA: TGTGCCAGCAGTGGGGGACTCCAAGAGACCCAGTACTTC. Amino acid sequence: CASSGGLQETQYF.

V usage is TRBV5-6 and J usage is TRBJ1-6, with D tentatively TRBD1 (6 bases). Trimming stripped 2 bases from V and 8 bases from J, with 14 bases between. The length of the CDR3 is 15 residues. The germline V gene has CDR1 SGHDT and CDR2 YYEEEE. The CDR3 region has the DNA TGTGCCAGCAGCTTTACAGGGTCTCCCTATTCACCCCTCCACTTT. Protein sequence: CASSFTGSPYSPLHF. The whole variable domain, remainder taken from reference TRBV5-6 and TRBJ1-6, is DAGVTQSPTHLIKTRGQQVTLRCSPKSGHDTVSWYQQALGQGPQFIFQYYEEEERQRGNFPDRFSGHQFPNYSSELNVNALLLGDSALYLCASSFTGSPYSPLHFGNGTRLTVT.

The rearrangement links TRBV20-1 to TRBJ2-5, with unresolved D. V was trimmed by 5 bases and J by 5 bases, leaving 9 bases between them. Germline assignment: CDR1 DFQATT and CDR2 SNEGSKA (reference sequence). This CDR3 region has 11 residues. CDR3 in amino acids: CSAGPLETQYF. The CDR3 DNA reads as TGCAGTGCTGGACCGCTGGAGACCCAGTACTTC.

Comment on this clone: This sample also contains other DNA sequences that code for the same CDR3. The chain recombines TRBV5-1 with TRBJ2-7; 9 nucleotides match TRBD1. Per germline, CDR1 SGHRS and CDR2 YFSETQ. J lost 2 bases, V lost 0 bases, and 3 bases had no gene match. CDR3 length: 15 residues. CDR3 nucleotide sequence: TGCGCCAGCAGCTTGGGTGGGACAGGGACCTACGAGCAGTACTTC. Translating it yields CASSLGGTGTYEQYF.

Remarks on this clone: A clone one base away is much larger, so this may be a read error. Other nucleotide sequences from this sample produce the same CDR3. The chain recombines TRBV5-1 with TRBJ2-3; D is uncertain. Trimming took off 1 base at V and 1 base at J, with 4 bases between the two ends. The CDR3 loop spans 13 amino acids. Germline V CDR1 and CDR2: SGHRS, YFSETQ. The CDR3 protein is CASSLRGTDTQYF. DNA for the CDR3: TGCGCCAGCAGCTTGCGGGGCACAGATACGCAGTATTTT.

The gene calls are TRBV5-1 and TRBJ2-1, with 9 nucleotides matching TRBD2. The CDR3 totals 16 residues. V gave up 4 bases and J gave up 2 bases; unmatched junction bases: 7. Germline CDR1 and CDR2: SGHRS and YFSETQ. The chain's CDR3 is CASSPATSGAYNEQFF. The CDR3 nucleotides are TGCGCCAGCAGCCCAGCGACTAGCGGAGCCTACAATGAGCAGTTCTTC.

The rearrangement joins TRBV7-2 to TRBJ1-3; 7 bases are shared with TRBD1. The germline V gene has CDR1 SGHTA and CDR2 FQGNSA. The CDR3 is 15 residues long. With V trimmed by 5 bases and J by 2 bases, 6 bases remained unmatched. CDR3 protein: CASSASTGTGNTIYF. The CDR3 DNA sequence: TGTGCCAGCAGCGCCTCGACAGGGACTGGAAACACCATATATTTT. Full variable domain (rest looked up from reference TRBV7-2 and TRBJ1-3): GAGVSQSPSNKVTEKGKDVELRCDPISGHTALYWYRQSLGQGLEFLIYFQGNSAPDKSGLPSDRFSAERTGGSVSTLTIQRTQQEDSAVYLCASSASTGTGNTIYFGEGSWLTVV.

CDR3: CASSSYLLGGYEQYF. The DNA for the CDR3 is TGTGCCAGCAGCTCCTACCTCCTCGGGGGTTACGAGCAGTACTTC. The rearrangement links TRBV5-6 to TRBJ2-7; tentatively, D is TRBD2 (6 bases). This CDR3 comprises 15 residues. The germline V and J ends were trimmed by 3 bases and 4 bases, with 17 bases remaining between them. Germline V CDR1 and CDR2: SGHDT, YYEEEE.

CDR3 coding DNA: TGTGCCAGCTCACCCACAGCGGGATCGGAGACCCAGTACTTC. Encoded protein: CASSPTAGSETQYF. This chain uses TRBV18 with TRBJ2-5, with 7 bases aligning to TRBD2. The trim removed 3 bases at V and 5 bases at J, leaving 6 bases unmatched. CDR3 length: 14 residues. Germline CDR1 and CDR2: KGHSH and LQKENI.

This sequence joins TRBV5-1 and TRBJ2-7, with 9 bases fitting TRBD1. The CDR3 is 15 amino acids. The V gene end was trimmed by 4 bases and the J gene end by 4 bases; junction bases not matched to a gene: 9. From germline, CDR1 is SGHRS and CDR2 YFSETQ. CDR3 amino acids: CASSKEGQGSYEQYF. In DNA, the CDR3 is TGCGCCAGCAGCAAGGAAGGACAGGGGTCTTACGAGCAGTACTTC.

The chain has TRBV5-1 and TRBJ1-2; possible D gene TRBD1, 5 bases. V lost 4 bases and J 4 bases, leaving 17 bases between the germline ends. CDR1 and CDR2 (germline): SGHRS, YFSETQ. CDR3 length equals 15 residues. CDR3 region: CASSPGPSIAYGYTF. CDR3 DNA sequence: TGCGCCAGCAGCCCGGGACCCTCCATTGCCTATGGCTACACCTTC.

Comments on this clone: This specimen includes other DNA sequences encoding the same CDR3. This chain joins TRBV5-1 and TRBJ1-1, with 7 nucleotides matching TRBD1. Germline V lookup: CDR1 SGHRS, CDR2 YFSETQ. Trimming took 3 bases from V and 2 from J; bases not matched to a gene: 4. CDR3 length: 14 amino acids. CDR3 nucleotides: TGCGCCAGCAGCTCGACAGGGAGAAACACTGAAGCTTTCTTT. Translation: CASSSTGRNTEAFF.

This clone was detected only once. The chain links TRBV5-1 to TRBJ2-1; 8 nucleotides agree with TRBD2. This CDR3 region has 13 residues. Germline trimming cut 4 bases from V and 10 bases from J; bases unmatched to any gene: 7. Germline loops: CDR1 SGHRS, CDR2 YFSETQ. CDR3 residues: CASSGGLVGEQFF. The DNA for the CDR3 is TGCGCCAGCAGCGGGGGACTAGTCGGCGAGCAGTTCTTC.

About this clone itself: Additional DNA sequences in this sample encode the identical CDR3. The chain has TRBV6-6 and TRBJ2-7; tentatively, D is TRBD1 (5 bases). V was cut by 8 bases and J by 6 bases, with 17 bases left in between. CDR1 is MNHNY, CDR2 SVGAGI, per germline (reference sequence). This CDR3 has 13 residues. The DNA of the CDR3 is TGTGCCAGCTCTGGGCAGGGTTGGGCCGAGCAGTACTTC. This translates into CASSGQGWAEQYF.

J is TRBJ1-4 and V is TRBV30, with D maybe TRBD1 (6 bases). The CDR3 is made up of 15 amino acids. Germline-derived CDR1 and CDR2 are GTSNPN and SVGIG (reference sequence). V dropped 0 bases and J dropped 4 bases, with 12 bases sitting between them. CDR3: CAWSVGQRNNEKLFF. In DNA form, the CDR3 reads TGTGCCTGGAGTGTAGGACAGCGAAATAATGAAAAACTGTTTTTT.

J is TRBJ2-7 and V is TRBV5-1; TRBD2 matches at 8 bases. Germline lookup yields CDR1 SGHRS and CDR2 YFSETQ. V was pared by 2 bases and J by 3 bases, with 10 bases of the junction left unmatched. The CDR3 has 16 residues. The CDR3 region has the DNA TGCGCCAGCAGCTTTGGGACTAGACGGGAGATCTACGAGCAGTACTTC. Translated: CASSFGTRREIYEQYF.